Presented here are 27 T cell receptor beta chains from one specimen sequenced in a study of T cell repertoires in cytomegalovirus infection. TCRdb re-called the reads with MiXCR, one entry per CDR3 protein. The data hold roughly 200,000 distinct CDR3 sequences, with roughly 34% observed a single time. The antigens for these receptors are not known. The sample was CD8+ T cells from cultured PBMCs, taken from culture after CMV antigen stimulation. These receptor sequences come from a human donor in good health (CMV status not recorded). Some clones in this sample may be carry-over from other donors' samples.

CDR3 bases: TGTGCCAGCAGTTACGCCCCCGTGACAGGGAGGGACGAGCAGTACTTC. This codes for CASSYAPVTGRDEQYF. V and J are TRBV6-6 and TRBJ2-7; either TRBD1 or TRBD2 may fit D (7 bases each). Germline V gene data show CDR1 as MNHNY and CDR2 as SVGAGI (reference sequence). Trimming took 2 bases from V and 5 from J, leaving 19 bases between them. The CDR3 totals 16 residues.

This clonotype appeared a few times. The chain recombines TRBV7-6 with TRBJ1-4; D possibly corresponds to TRBD1 (5 bases). CDR1 and CDR2 from the germline V gene are SGHVS and FNYEAQ. The V end lost 2 bases, the J end lost 7 bases, and 8 bases lay between the germline ends. CDR3 size: 13 residues. The CDR3 nucleotides are TGTGCCAGCAGCTTAACGGGGGGTGAAAAACTGTTTTTT. Its protein is CASSLTGGEKLFF.

The chain employs TRBV4-1 and TRBJ1-1; TRBD1 matches 7 bases. This CDR3 contains 14 residues. Trimming took 4 bases from V and 1 from J; bases not matched to a gene: 3. Germline CDR1 MGHRA, CDR2 YSYEKL. The CDR3 DNA sequence: TGCGCCAGCAGCCCCAACAGGGGGAACACTGAAGCTTTCTTT. Protein sequence: CASSPNRGNTEAFF.

V is TRBV7-8 and J is TRBJ2-7, with a tentative D call TRBD1 (6 bases). The V gene lost 7 bases and the J gene lost 4 bases, with 14 bases spanning the gap. The CDR3 is made up of 13 amino acids. Germline V gene data show CDR1 as SGHVS and CDR2 as FQNEAQ. The CDR3, as DNA: TGTGCCAGCATGGGGGACACGCCGTACGAGCAGTACTTC. This gives the protein CASMGDTPYEQYF. Filled out from reference TRBV7-8 and TRBJ2-7, the complete variable domain reads GAGVSQSPRYKVAKRGQDVALRCDPISGHVSLFWYQQALGQGPEFLTYFQNEAQLDKSGLPSDRFFAERPEGSVSTLKIQRTQQEDSAVYLCASMGDTPYEQYFGPGTRLTVT.

This clonotype was seen only a few times. V and J are TRBV12-5 and TRBJ1-2; D possibly corresponds to TRBD1 (6 bases). Germline assignment: CDR1 LGHNT and CDR2 FRNRAP. V was cut by 6 bases and J by 2 bases, with 13 bases left in between. CDR3 length equals 14 residues. CDR3 nucleotide sequence: TGTGCTAGTGGAATGGACAGCTGGAACTATGGCTACACCTTC. It codes for CASGMDSWNYGYTF.

This chain connects TRBV27 to TRBJ1-1; D not certain. The CDR3 runs 13 residues. Germline-derived CDR1 and CDR2 are MNHEY and SMNVEV (reference sequence). Trimming removed 8 bases from V and 5 bases from J, with 15 bases in between. The CDR3 sequence is CASHPVGRTEAFF. In nucleotides, the CDR3 is TGTGCCAGCCACCCGGTCGGAAGGACTGAAGCTTTCTTT.

This chain connects TRBV27 to TRBJ2-1; 10 bases are shared with TRBD2. Losses at the gene ends were 5 bases for V and 0 bases for J; bases not matched to a gene: 4. This CDR3 spans 16 amino acids. The germline gives CDR1 MNHEY, CDR2 SMNVEV (reference sequence). CDR3 loop: CASSKAGGSSYNEQFF. The DNA for the CDR3 is TGTGCCAGCAGTAAAGCGGGAGGGAGCTCCTACAATGAGCAGTTCTTC.

The rearrangement links TRBV7-2 to TRBJ1-5; a weak D match, TRBD1 (5 bases). The CDR3 runs 14 residues. With 0 bases removed from V and 5 bases from J, the gap between germline ends came to 8 bases. Germline lookup yields CDR1 SGHTA and CDR2 FQGNSA. As DNA, the CDR3 is TGTGCCAGCAGCTTAGCTGGCAGGGATCAGCCCCAGCATTTT. Translated, it gives CASSLAGRDQPQHF.

This chain connects TRBV6-1 to TRBJ2-7; possibly TRBD1 or TRBD2 for D (5 bases each). Trimming cost V 2 bases and J 6 bases, with 14 bases left between them. Germline V gene lookup returns CDR1 MNHNS and CDR2 SASEGT. This CDR3 spans 14 amino acids. The CDR3 nucleotides read TGTGCCAGCAGTGAATGGGGGTCCCCTGCCGAGCAGTACTTC. Translated, it gives CASSEWGSPAEQYF.

J is TRBJ1-3 and V is TRBV27, with D uncertain. From germline, CDR1 is MNHEY and CDR2 SMNVEV (reference sequence). This CDR3 is 15 amino acids long. With 3 bases removed from V and 4 bases from J, the gap between germline ends came to 13 bases. This CDR3 reads CASSLRFLSGNTIYF. CDR3 nucleotide sequence: TGTGCCAGCAGTTTGCGCTTTTTATCGGGAAACACCATATATTTT.

The chain uses TRBV7-9 and TRBJ2-4, with D possibly TRBD1 on 6 matching bases. CDR1 is SEHNR and CDR2 is FQNEAQ in the germline V gene (reference sequence). Trimming stripped 6 bases from V and 0 bases from J, with 15 bases between. This CDR3 has 16 amino acids. CDR3 loop: CASSSQGNPAKNIQYF. In DNA, the CDR3 is TGTGCCAGCAGTTCACAGGGCAACCCAGCCAAAAACATTCAGTACTTC.

The V gene is TRBV5-4, the J gene TRBJ2-1; D is ambiguous. Trimming took 3 bases from V and 7 from J, leaving 8 bases between them. The CDR3 length is 12 residues. Germline lookup yields CDR1 SGHNT and CDR2 YYREEE (reference sequence). CDR3 bases: TGTGCCAGCAGCTCCAGTGGGAATGAGCAGTTCTTC. This sequence encodes CASSSSGNEQFF.

V gene TRBV27 combines with J gene TRBJ1-2; the match to TRBD1 covers 7 bases. Germline trimming cut 0 bases from V and 2 bases from J; bases unmatched to any gene: 3. Germline loops: CDR1 MNHEY, CDR2 SMNVEV (reference sequence). The CDR3 runs to 15 residues. The CDR3: CASSLSPGGNYGYTF. CDR3 DNA: TGTGCCAGCAGTTTATCCCCAGGGGGAAACTATGGCTACACCTTC.

This clonotype was seen a handful of times. The chain recombines TRBV7-9 with TRBJ2-3, with unresolved D. The CDR3 covers 12 residues. The germline CDR1 and CDR2 sequences are SEHNR and FQNEAQ (reference sequence). The V end was cut by 5 bases, the J end by 11 bases, with 14 bases between. CDR3 region: CASSESPLGQYF. CDR3 coding DNA: TGTGCCAGCAGCGAGTCCCCCCTAGGGCAGTATTTT. The full variable domain, its missing parts supplied by reference TRBV7-9 and TRBJ2-3, is DTGVSQNPRHKITKRGQNVTFRCDPISEHNRLYWYRQTLGQGPEFLTYFQNEAQLEKSRLLSDRFSAERPKGSFSTLEIQRTEQGDSAMYLCASSESPLGQYFGPGTRLTVL.

Comment on this clonotype: The junction differs from germline at one of its ends, possibly a read error. V and J are TRBV6-8 and TRBJ2-5; 10 bases fit TRBD1. This CDR3 contains 19 residues. From germline, CDR1 is MNHGY and CDR2 SAAAGT. The CDR3 bases are TGTGCCAGCAGGTACTCGTTGTCACTAGGGACAGGGGTTCGAGAGACCCAGTACTTC. This codes for CASRYSLSLGTGVRETQYF.

V is TRBV5-6 and J is TRBJ2-7, with TRBD1 matching 9 bases. The V and J ends lost 4 bases and 7 bases, in that order; junction bases with no gene match: 12. From germline, CDR1 is SGHDT and CDR2 YYEEEE. The CDR3 extends over 15 amino acids. The CDR3 reads CASSERQGVSREQYF. In nucleotides, the CDR3 is TGTGCCAGCAGCGAAAGACAGGGGGTTTCGCGGGAGCAGTACTTC.

The chain couples TRBV11-2 to TRBJ2-3, with 7 bases fitting TRBD2. The V and J ends lost 5 bases and 10 bases, in that order; junction bases with no gene match: 6. CDR1 and CDR2 from the germline V gene are SGHAT and FQNNGV. The CDR3 sequence is 12 residues long. Here the CDR3 DNA reads TGTGCCAGCAGCCCTGGGGGGGGTTCGCAGTATTTT. It codes for CASSPGGGSQYF.

This clonotype was found many times. The CDR3 protein is CSAQPGTSGSYEQYF. The CDR3, as DNA: TGCAGTGCTCAACCCGGGACTAGCGGGTCCTACGAGCAGTACTTC. V usage is TRBV20-1 and J usage is TRBJ2-7; 12 positions match TRBD2. The ends lost 5 bases at V and 1 base at J; junction bases unmatched: 6. Germline V gene sequence: CDR1 DFQATT, CDR2 SNEGSKA (reference sequence). The CDR3 has 15 amino acids.

This clonotype was counted between two and nine times. Written as DNA, the CDR3 is TGTGCCAGCAGGTTAGCCGGGACAGGGCTTACCAATGAGCAGTTCTTC. As protein: CASRLAGTGLTNEQFF. The chain is built from TRBV5-4 and TRBJ2-1; 9 bases are a match to TRBD1. The CDR3 covers 16 residues. Losses at the gene ends were 5 bases for V and 6 bases for J; bases not matched to a gene: 12. The germline gives CDR1 SGHNT, CDR2 YYREEE (reference sequence).

Ten or more counts support this clonotype. This chain links TRBV7-2 with TRBJ2-3, with 9 bases identical to TRBD2. V lost 11 bases to trimming and J lost 1 base; unmatched junction nucleotides: 4. The CDR3 has 13 amino acids. CDR1 SGHTA and CDR2 FQGNSA come from the germline V gene. This chain's CDR3 is CASKREGTDTQYF. CDR3 in DNA: TGTGCCTCTAAGCGGGAGGGCACAGATACGCAGTATTTT.

A few counts support this clonotype. The chain employs TRBV7-6 and TRBJ2-5; 12 nucleotides agree with TRBD2. V lost 3 bases to trimming and J lost 6 bases; unmatched junction nucleotides: 17. The germline gives CDR1 SGHVS, CDR2 FNYEAQ. The CDR3 is 19 residues long. For the CDR3, the DNA is TGTGCCAGCAGCTTCCCCCCACTGACTAGCGGGAGAGCTGGGAAGACCCAGTACTTC. It is translated as CASSFPPLTSGRAGKTQYF. The complete variable domain, with remaining parts taken from reference TRBV7-6 and TRBJ2-5, reads GAGVSQSPRYKVTKRGQDVALRCDPISGHVSLYWYRQALGQGPEFLTYFNYEAQQDKSGLPNDRFSAERPEGSISTLTIQRTEQRDSAMYRCASSFPPLTSGRAGKTQYFGPGTRLLVL.

A few counts support this clonotype. The rearrangement joins TRBV7-2 to TRBJ2-7; D is possibly TRBD2 (6 bases). The ends were cut back, 6 bases at V and 2 bases at J, with 14 bases in the middle. The CDR3 has 14 amino acids. Germline CDR1 reads SGHTA; CDR2 reads FQGNSA. CDR3 nucleotide sequence: TGTGCCAGCAGTCGGAGGGCCCCCGCCTACGAGCAGTACTTC. It encodes CASSRRAPAYEQYF.

This clonotype was recorded at least ten times. V gene TRBV7-2 combines with J gene TRBJ2-1; D not resolved. The CDR3 has 16 residues. Germline loops: CDR1 SGHTA, CDR2 FQGNSA. Trimming took off 5 bases at V and 4 bases at J, with 18 bases between the two ends. As DNA, the CDR3 is TGTGCCAGCAGCCCCCTGAACTATCGACTTTACAATGAGCAGTTCTTC. Protein product: CASSPLNYRLYNEQFF.

This clonotype was picked up a small number of times. The chain uses TRBV7-9 and TRBJ1-1; no clear D. The CDR3 has 11 residues. The germline V gene encodes CDR1 SEHNR and CDR2 FQNEAQ (reference sequence). V was clipped by 5 bases and J by 5 bases, with 6 bases between them. The DNA for the CDR3 is TGTGCCAGCAGCGTAGGAACTGAAGCTTTCTTT. This gives the protein CASSVGTEAFF.

This clonotype was counted between two and nine times. A much larger clone differs by one base, so this may be a read error. This chain connects TRBV13 to TRBJ2-1, with D unclear. Between the trimmed V and J ends, which lost 1 base and 3 bases, there was a span of 4 bases. Germline lookup yields CDR1 PRHDT and CDR2 FYEKMQ (reference sequence). This CDR3 has 13 amino acids. As DNA, the CDR3 is TGTGCCAGCAGCTTAGACAACTACAATGAGCAGTTCTTC. It translates to CASSLDNYNEQFF.

The chain links TRBV19 to TRBJ1-5; the match to TRBD1 covers 7 bases. CDR1 LNHDA and CDR2 SQIVND come from the germline V gene (reference sequence). V shed 3 bases, J shed 0 bases, and the junction held 2 bases outside the gene matches. This CDR3 is built from 15 residues. The CDR3 DNA reads as TGTGCCAGTAGTATCGACAGGGATAGCAATCAGCCCCAGCATTTT. This sequence encodes CASSIDRDSNQPQHF.

V usage is TRBV6-4 and J usage is TRBJ2-6, with D unresolved. The CDR3 loop spans 22 amino acids. The germline CDR1 and CDR2 sequences are MRHNA and SNTAGT. V lost 2 bases to trimming and J lost 0 bases, with 26 bases between them. CDR3 nucleotide sequence: TGTGCCAGCAGTGACCCTGGCTGGTTTAGTCAGTCCCCGCTCTCTGGGGCCAACGTCCTGACTTTC. Protein product: CASSDPGWFSQSPLSGANVLTF.